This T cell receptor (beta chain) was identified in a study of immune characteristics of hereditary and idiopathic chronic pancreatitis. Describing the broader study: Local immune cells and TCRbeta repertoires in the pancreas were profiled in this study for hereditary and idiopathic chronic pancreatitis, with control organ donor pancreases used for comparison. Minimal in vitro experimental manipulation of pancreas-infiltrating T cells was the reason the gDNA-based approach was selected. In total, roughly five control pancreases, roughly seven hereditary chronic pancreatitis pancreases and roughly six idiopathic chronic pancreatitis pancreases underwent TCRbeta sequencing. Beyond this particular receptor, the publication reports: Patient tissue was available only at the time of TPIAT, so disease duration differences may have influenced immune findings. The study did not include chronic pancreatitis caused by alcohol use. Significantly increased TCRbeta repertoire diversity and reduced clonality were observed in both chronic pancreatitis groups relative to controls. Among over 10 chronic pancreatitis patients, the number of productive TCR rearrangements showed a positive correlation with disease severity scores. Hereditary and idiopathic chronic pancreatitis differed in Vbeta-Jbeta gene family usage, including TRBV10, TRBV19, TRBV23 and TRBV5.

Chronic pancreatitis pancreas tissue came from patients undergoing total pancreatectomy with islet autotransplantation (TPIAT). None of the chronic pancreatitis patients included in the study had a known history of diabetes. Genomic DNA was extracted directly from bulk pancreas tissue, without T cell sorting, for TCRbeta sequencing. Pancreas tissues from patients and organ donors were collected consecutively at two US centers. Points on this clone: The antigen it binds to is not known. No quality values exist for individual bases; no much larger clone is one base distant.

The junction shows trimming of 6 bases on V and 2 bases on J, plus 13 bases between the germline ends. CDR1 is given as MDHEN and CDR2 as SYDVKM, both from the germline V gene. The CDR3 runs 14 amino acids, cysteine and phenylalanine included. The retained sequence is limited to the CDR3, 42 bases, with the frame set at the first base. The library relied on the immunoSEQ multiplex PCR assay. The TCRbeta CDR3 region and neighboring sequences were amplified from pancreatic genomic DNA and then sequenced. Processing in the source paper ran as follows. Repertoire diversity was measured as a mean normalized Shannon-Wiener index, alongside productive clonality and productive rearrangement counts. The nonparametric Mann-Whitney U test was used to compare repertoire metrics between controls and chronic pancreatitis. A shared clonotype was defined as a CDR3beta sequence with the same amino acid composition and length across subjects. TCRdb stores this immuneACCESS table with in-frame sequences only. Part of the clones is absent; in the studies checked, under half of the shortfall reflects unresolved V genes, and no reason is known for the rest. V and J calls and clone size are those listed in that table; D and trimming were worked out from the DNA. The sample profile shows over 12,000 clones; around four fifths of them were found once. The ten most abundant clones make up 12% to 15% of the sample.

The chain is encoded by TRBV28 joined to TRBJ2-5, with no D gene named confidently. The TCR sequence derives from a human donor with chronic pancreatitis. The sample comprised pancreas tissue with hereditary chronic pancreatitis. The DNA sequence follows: TGTGCCAGCAGCCTGCCGAAGTCACAAGAGACCCAGTACTTC. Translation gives CASSLPKSQETQYF.